The 30 T cell receptor beta chains below were found in one sample sequenced in a study of blood T cell repertoires in COVID-19. Sequencing used immunoSEQ multiplex PCR; TCRdb keeps in-frame clones, though not all of them. There are 50,000 to 70,000 clones in the sample; 86% occur only once, and just under 7% lies in the top ten. Sequences were obtained from peripheral blood. These receptors were collected from a man in his forties or fifties with active COVID-19.

The CDR3 DNA reads TGTGCCAGCACTCAAACAGGGGGATCAAAACTGTTTTTT. Its translation: CASTQTGGSKLFF. The V gene is TRBV2, the J gene TRBJ1-4; the match to TRBD1 covers 8 bases. CDR3 size: 13 residues. The V gene's germline CDR1 is SNHLY and CDR2 FYNNEI. V lost 7 bases, J lost 10 bases, and 8 bases stayed unmatched.

The chain joins TRBV30 to TRBJ1-2; TRBD1 aligns across 8 bases. Unmatched junction bases numbered 11, after V lost 4 bases and J lost 7 bases. CDR1 is GTSNPN, CDR2 SVGIG, per germline (reference sequence). The CDR3 sequence is 14 residues long. CDR3 sequence: CAWTADRGVGGYTF. The CDR3 bases are TGTGCCTGGACAGCAGACAGGGGCGTTGGTGGCTACACCTTC.

This chain connects TRBV6-5 to TRBJ1-3, with 8 bases that match TRBD1. CDR3 size: 15 residues. Germline V gives CDR1 MNHEY, CDR2 SVGAGI. V trimming: 0 bases; J trimming: 3 bases; junction bases outside the gene matches: 1. The CDR3 coding sequence is TGTGCCAGCAGTTACTCGGGGACAGGTGGAAACACCATATATTTT. Its protein product is CASSYSGTGGNTIYF.

This clone was detected only once. This sequence joins TRBV5-1 and TRBJ1-1; TRBD1 matches at 8 bases. Germline V gene lookup returns CDR1 SGHRS and CDR2 YFSETQ. Losses at the gene ends were 3 bases for V and 2 bases for J; bases not matched to a gene: 6. The CDR3 is made up of 15 amino acids. The CDR3 DNA sequence: TGCGCCAGCAGCTCCCTGGGACAGGATAACACTGAAGCTTTCTTT. Residues: CASSSLGQDNTEAFF.

The gene calls are TRBV5-1 and TRBJ2-6, with D maybe TRBD2 (5 bases). The CDR3 spans 16 residues. Germline lookup yields CDR1 SGHRS and CDR2 YFSETQ. The V gene lost 3 bases and the J gene lost 1 base, with 11 bases spanning the gap. CDR3 region: CASSWTWRSGANVLTF. The CDR3 bases are TGCGCCAGCAGCTGGACCTGGAGGTCTGGGGCCAACGTCCTGACTTTC.

The V gene is TRBV11-2, the J gene TRBJ2-2; TRBD2 might be the D (6 bases). In germline, CDR1 is SGHAT, CDR2 FQNNGV. This CDR3 comprises 17 residues. V dropped 7 bases and J dropped 0 bases, with 18 bases sitting between them. CDR3 bases: TGTGCCAGCATCTCTACCTACGGCGGGGCGAACACCGGGGAGCTGTTTTTT. This codes for CASISTYGGANTGELFF.

The chain is built from TRBV7-9 and TRBJ2-3; 8 bases map to TRBD2. The V segment lost 5 bases and the J segment 4 bases; nucleotides outside the gene matches: 8. The CDR3 is made up of 15 amino acids. Per germline, CDR1 SEHNR and CDR2 FQNEAQ (reference sequence). CDR3: CASSPQRGISDTQYF. Written as DNA, the CDR3 is TGTGCCAGCAGCCCCCAGCGGGGGATCTCAGATACGCAGTATTTT.

This chain uses TRBV14 with TRBJ2-3, with TRBD2 matching over 10 bases. V gave up 1 base and J gave up 1 base; unmatched junction bases: 5. CDR1 and CDR2 from the germline V gene are SGHDN and FVKESK. The CDR3 is 17 amino acids. The CDR3 protein is CASSQGVLAGGTDTQYF. In nucleotides, the CDR3 is TGTGCCAGCAGCCAAGGAGTGCTAGCGGGGGGCACAGATACGCAGTATTTT.

The chain uses TRBV30 and TRBJ2-2; the match to TRBD2 covers 12 bases. Unmatched junction bases numbered 0, after V lost 1 base and J lost 0 bases. Germline V gene sequence: CDR1 GTSNPN, CDR2 SVGIG (reference sequence). There are 16 residues in the CDR3. The CDR3 reads CAWSGLAGANTGELFF. The CDR3 DNA sequence: TGTGCCTGGAGTGGACTAGCGGGGGCGAACACCGGGGAGCTGTTTTTT.

The chain joins TRBV3-1 (or the pseudogene TRBV3-2) to TRBJ2-1; 7 bases line up with TRBD1. This CDR3 region has 15 residues. Germline trimming cut 3 bases from V and 3 bases from J; bases unmatched to any gene: 5. Germline lookup yields CDR1 LGHDT and CDR2 YNNKEL (reference sequence). CDR3: CASSQTGSYYNEQFF. Here the CDR3 DNA reads TGTGCCAGCAGCCAGACAGGGTCCTACTACAATGAGCAGTTCTTC.

V and J are TRBV24-1 and TRBJ2-3, with 8 bases lining up with TRBD1. Trimming cost V 4 bases and J 3 bases; bases outside gene matches: 5. Per the germline V gene, CDR1 is KGHDR and CDR2 is SFDVKD. The CDR3 loop spans 15 amino acids. CDR3 nucleotides: TGTGCCACCAGTGAAACCGGACAGGGAACAGATACGCAGTATTTT. It translates to CATSETGQGTDTQYF.

This clone turned up a few times. This chain links TRBV6-2 or TRBV6-3 with TRBJ1-6; 8 positions agree with TRBD1. The CDR3 length is 14 residues. CDR1 and CDR2 from the germline V gene are MNHEY and SVGEGT. V shed 4 bases and J 8 bases; nucleotides not matched to a gene: 4. Here the CDR3 reads CASSSTGDHSPLHF. In nucleotides, the CDR3 is TGTGCCAGCAGTTCGACAGGGGATCATTCACCCCTCCACTTT.

This rearrangement joins TRBV13 to TRBJ1-6, with D perhaps matching TRBD1 (5 bases). Trimming cost V 1 base and J 10 bases, with 14 bases left between them. The germline CDR1 and CDR2 sequences are PRHDT and FYEKMQ (reference sequence). The length of the CDR3 is 15 residues. The CDR3 DNA sequence: TGTGCCAGCAGCTTAGATTATCCAGGGCAGTCACCCCTCCACTTT. Translated, it gives CASSLDYPGQSPLHF.

The chain employs TRBV28 and TRBJ2-5, with 9 positions matching TRBD2. Germline CDR1 MDHEN, CDR2 SYDVKM. V shed 2 bases, J shed 1 base, and the junction held 5 bases outside the gene matches. This CDR3 region has 16 residues. Here the CDR3 DNA reads TGTGCCAGCAGTTTAACGGCGACTAGCGGCCAAGAGACCCAGTACTTC. Protein: CASSLTATSGQETQYF.

The genes are TRBV15 and TRBJ2-5; no clear D. Germline CDR1 is LNHNV and CDR2 is YYDKDF (reference sequence). V was trimmed by 5 bases and J by 3 bases, leaving 10 bases between them. The CDR3 covers 13 residues. The CDR3 DNA reads TGTGCCACCAGCGTTCGACAAAAAGAGACCCAGTACTTC. It specifies CATSVRQKETQYF. The variable domain in full, completed from reference TRBV15 and TRBJ2-5, reads DAMVIQNPRYQVTQFGKPVTLSCSQTLNHNVMYWYQQKSSQAPKLLFHYYDKDFNNEADTPDNFQSRRPNTSFCFLDIRSPGLGDTAMYLCATSVRQKETQYFGPGTRLLVL.

This clone has just a few counts. V usage is TRBV10-1 and J usage is TRBJ2-7; 7 bases line up with TRBD1. CDR1 WNHNN and CDR2 SYGVQD come from the germline V gene (reference sequence). Trimming at V came to 5 bases and at J to 6 bases, leaving 7 bases not matched to a gene. The CDR3 covers 13 residues. In nucleotides, the CDR3 is TGCGCCAGCAGTAACTCGACAGGGCCCGAGCAGTACGTC. Protein: CASSNSTGPEQYV.

This clone was counted a single time. V is TRBV5-5 and J is TRBJ2-1, with D possibly TRBD1 on 5 matching bases. CDR3 length equals 13 residues. Trimming stripped 0 bases from V and 6 bases from J, with 7 bases between. Germline V gene lookup returns CDR1 SGHKS and CDR2 YYEKEE (reference sequence). CDR3 nucleotides: TGTGCCAGCAGCTTGGACAGGCGCAATGAGCAGTTCTTC. Its protein product is CASSLDRRNEQFF.

CDR3 protein: CASSESPPESGTEAFF. The CDR3 DNA reads TGCGCCAGCAGTGAGTCCCCTCCCGAGTCGGGCACTGAAGCTTTCTTT. The chain joins TRBV10-1 to TRBJ1-1; D unresolved. Trimming took off 0 bases at V and 4 bases at J, with 15 bases between the two ends. The CDR3 has 16 amino acids. Germline assignment: CDR1 WNHNN and CDR2 SYGVQD (reference sequence).

The gene calls are TRBV4-1 and TRBJ2-5; TRBD1 agrees at 10 bases. Per the germline V gene, CDR1 is MGHRA and CDR2 is YSYEKL. V dropped 3 bases and J dropped 4; count of bases not matched to a gene: 11. The CDR3 consists of 17 residues. The CDR3 bases are TGCGCCAGCAGCCAGGTACTCGACAGGGGGCTGGGAGAGACCCAGTACTTC. It encodes CASSQVLDRGLGETQYF.

The rearrangement uses TRBV5-4 and TRBJ2-7, with D possibly matching TRBD1 (5 bases). Trimming removed 3 bases from V and 3 bases from J, with 13 bases in between. The CDR3 is made up of 14 amino acids. The germline V gene encodes CDR1 SGHNT and CDR2 YYREEE (reference sequence). The CDR3 is CASSSGQGNYEQYV. CDR3 DNA sequence: TGTGCCAGCAGCTCCGGGCAGGGCAACTACGAGCAGTACGTC.

V usage is TRBV18 and J usage is TRBJ2-7; 8 positions agree with TRBD1. Germline lookup yields CDR1 KGHSH and CDR2 LQKENI. After removal of 6 bases from V and 7 bases from J, the junction contained 14 bases not matched to a gene. The CDR3 sequence is 15 residues long. CDR3 region: CASSLGGQGLGEQYF. The CDR3 region has the DNA TGTGCCAGCTCCCTCGGAGGACAGGGATTGGGGGAGCAGTACTTC.

V is TRBV11-2 and J is TRBJ2-5; 9 bases match TRBD2. Germline CDR1 is SGHAT and CDR2 is FQNNGV. The CDR3 is made up of 16 amino acids. V lost 4 bases to trimming and J lost 3 bases; unmatched junction nucleotides: 9. CDR3 residues: CASSSLRGGLKETQYF. The DNA of the CDR3 is TGTGCCAGCAGCTCCCTGCGGGGGGGTCTAAAAGAGACCCAGTACTTC.

The CDR3 here is CASSEQGLHKTDTQYF. As DNA, the CDR3 is TGTGCCAGTAGTGAGCAAGGACTCCATAAAACAGATACGCAGTATTTT. This chain joins TRBV19 and TRBJ2-3; perhaps TRBD2 as D (5 bases). Germline lookup yields CDR1 LNHDA and CDR2 SQIVND (reference sequence). This CDR3 is built from 16 residues. With 5 bases removed from V and 3 bases from J, the gap between germline ends came to 18 bases. The variable domain in full, completed from reference TRBV19 and TRBJ2-3, reads DGGITQSPKYLFRKEGQNVTLSCEQNLNHDAMYWYRQDPGQGLRLIYYSQIVNDFQKGDIAEGYSVSREKKESFPLTVTSAQKNPTAFYLCASSEQGLHKTDTQYFGPGTRLTVL.

This chain links TRBV11-2 with TRBJ2-1; 7 bases are shared with TRBD1. The trim removed 5 bases at V and 7 bases at J, leaving 17 bases unmatched. The CDR3 totals 17 residues. The germline V gene encodes CDR1 SGHAT and CDR2 FQNNGV. The CDR3 region has the DNA TGTGCCAGCAGCCCTCGCCTGACAGGGCTTTCCGGGAATGAGCAGTTCTTC. Translated, it gives CASSPRLTGLSGNEQFF.

The chain couples TRBV24-1 to TRBJ2-1, with D possibly TRBD1 on 6 matching bases. CDR1 is KGHDR and CDR2 is SFDVKD in the germline V gene. The CDR3 runs 15 residues. The ends were cut back, 5 bases at V and 8 bases at J, with 18 bases in the middle. The CDR3 reads CATSAHSGASDEQFF. DNA of the CDR3: TGTGCCACCAGTGCTCATTCAGGGGCGAGCGATGAGCAGTTCTTC.

The J gene is TRBJ2-5, the V gene TRBV7-2; a possible D gene is TRBD2 (5 bases). Germline CDR1 reads SGHTA; CDR2 reads FQGNSA. Trimming stripped 10 bases from V and 2 bases from J, with 17 bases between. The CDR3 length is 14 residues. CDR3 region: CATRIGPGQETQYF. The DNA of the CDR3 is TGTGCCACGCGTATCGGTCCGGGACAAGAGACCCAGTACTTC.

The V gene is TRBV29-1, the J gene TRBJ1-4, with D perhaps matching TRBD1 (6 bases). Trimming took 7 bases from V and 8 from J, leaving 20 bases between them. Germline loops: CDR1 SQVTM, CDR2 ANQGSEA. The CDR3 is 14 residues long. The CDR3 DNA reads as TGCAGCGACTTCCAGGGGCTGGGAATCGAAAAACTGTTTTTT. Protein product: CSDFQGLGIEKLFF.

The chain links TRBV7-2 to TRBJ2-2; 8 nucleotides match TRBD2. The CDR3 has 15 residues. From germline, CDR1 is SGHTA and CDR2 FQGNSA. Trimming cost V 3 bases and J 5 bases; bases outside gene matches: 5. The CDR3 is CASSFDSGSTGELFF. As DNA, the CDR3 is TGTGCCAGCAGCTTTGACAGCGGGAGTACCGGGGAGCTGTTTTTT.

The chain uses TRBV3-1 (or the pseudogene TRBV3-2) and TRBJ1-4; maybe TRBD1 (5 bases). Germline V lookup: CDR1 LGHDT, CDR2 YNNKEL (reference sequence). Trimming pared 4 bases from V and 4 bases from J, leaving 10 bases between. The length of the CDR3 is 14 residues. The CDR3 region is CASSPLGGNEKLFF. CDR3 nucleotides: TGTGCCAGCAGCCCCTTGGGGGGTAATGAAAAACTGTTTTTT.

V is TRBV4-1 and J is TRBJ1-4, with TRBD1 identical over 10 bases. V lost 2 bases and J lost 3; bases outside the gene matches: 6. The CDR3 has 17 amino acids. CDR1 is MGHRA, CDR2 YSYEKL, per germline. The CDR3 DNA follows: TGCGCCAGCAGCCAACGGACAGGGGGTACTTCTAATGAAAAACTGTTTTTT. Amino acid sequence: CASSQRTGGTSNEKLFF.